This record covers a single T cell receptor (beta chain). This sample was included in a study of blood T cell repertoires in COVID-19. Study information: PBMCs, B-cell-depleted T cells, or T cells were the source of the cDNA or gDNA that made up the material.

This table comes from immunoSEQ multiplex PCR, and its TCRdb copy is limited to in-frame clones, with some not included. The sample includes around 260,000 clones, 86% of them seen just once. The source is a man aged 30 to 45 with active or convalescent COVID-19. Source material: peripheral blood.

DNA for the CDR3: TGTGCCACCACTTTTGGACTCTTAAACACTGAAGCTTTCTTT. Its protein product is CATTFGLLNTEAFF. The chain recombines TRBV6-5 with TRBJ1-1; D is ambiguous. There are 14 residues in the CDR3. The V gene's germline CDR1 is MNHEY and CDR2 SVGAGI. Deletions cut 10 bases from V and 2 bases from J, with 17 bases between.